This T cell receptor beta chain was sequenced in a study of T cell responses to AZD1222 COVID-19 vaccine. TCRdb keeps only in-frame clones here, not all; method: immunoSEQ multiplex PCR. The data show tens of thousands of clones, roughly 87% seen once. CDR3 length: 16 residues. The germline gives CDR1 LGHNA, CDR2 YNFKEQ. V dropped 1 base and J dropped 0 bases, with 11 bases sitting between them. The chain carries TRBV4-2 and TRBJ2-3, with D hard to call. The sequencing here drew on peripheral blood, taken on day 0 of AZD1222 vaccination. The clonotype was recovered from an adult in good health. The CDR3 sequence is CASSQVGIRSTDTQYF. In DNA form, the CDR3 reads TGTGCCAGCAGCCAAGTAGGCATCAGAAGCACAGATACGCAGTATTTT.